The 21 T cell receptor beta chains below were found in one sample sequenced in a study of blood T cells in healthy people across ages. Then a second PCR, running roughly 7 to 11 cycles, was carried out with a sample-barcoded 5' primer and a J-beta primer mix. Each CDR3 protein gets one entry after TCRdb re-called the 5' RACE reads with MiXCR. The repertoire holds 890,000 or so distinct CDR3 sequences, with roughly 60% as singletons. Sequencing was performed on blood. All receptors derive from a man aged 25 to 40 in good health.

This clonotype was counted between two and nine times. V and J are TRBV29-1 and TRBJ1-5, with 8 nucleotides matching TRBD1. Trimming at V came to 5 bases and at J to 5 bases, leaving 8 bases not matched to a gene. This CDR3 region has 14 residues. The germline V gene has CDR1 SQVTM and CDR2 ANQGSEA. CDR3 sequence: CSVTADRVDQPQHF. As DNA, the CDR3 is TGCAGCGTTACCGCGGACAGGGTGGATCAGCCCCAGCATTTT.

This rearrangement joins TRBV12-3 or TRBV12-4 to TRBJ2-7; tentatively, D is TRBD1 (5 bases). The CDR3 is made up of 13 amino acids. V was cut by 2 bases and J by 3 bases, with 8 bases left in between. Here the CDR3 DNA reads TGTGCCAGCAGTTTATTAGACAGCTACGAGCAGTACTTC. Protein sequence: CASSLLDSYEQYF.

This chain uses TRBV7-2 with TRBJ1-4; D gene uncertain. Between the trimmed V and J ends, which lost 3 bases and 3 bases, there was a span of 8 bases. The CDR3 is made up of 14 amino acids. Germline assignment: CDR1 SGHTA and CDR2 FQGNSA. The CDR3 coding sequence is TGTGCCAGCAGCTTCAGGATGTCTAATGAAAAACTGTTTTTT. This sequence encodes CASSFRMSNEKLFF.

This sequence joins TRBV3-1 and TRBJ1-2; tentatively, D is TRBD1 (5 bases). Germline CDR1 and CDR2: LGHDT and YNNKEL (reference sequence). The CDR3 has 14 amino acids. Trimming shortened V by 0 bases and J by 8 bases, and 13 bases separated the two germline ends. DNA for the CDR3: TGTGCCAGCAGCCAAGATTATTTAGGGGAGGGCTACACCTTC. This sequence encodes CASSQDYLGEGYTF.

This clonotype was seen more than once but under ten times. The CDR3 nucleotides are TGTGCCAGCAGTCGGACACTCAACACCGGGGAGCTGTTTTTT. Translating gives CASSRTLNTGELFF. The chain has TRBV6-1 and TRBJ2-2, with D possibly TRBD1 on 5 matching bases. V lost 5 bases and J lost 2, with 9 bases in between. Germline-derived CDR1 and CDR2 are MNHNS and SASEGT. The CDR3 length is 14 residues.

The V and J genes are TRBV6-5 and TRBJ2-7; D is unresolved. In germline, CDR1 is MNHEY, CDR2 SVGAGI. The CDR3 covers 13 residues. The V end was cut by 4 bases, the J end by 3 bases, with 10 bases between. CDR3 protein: CASSFGPYYEQYF. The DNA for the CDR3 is TGTGCCAGCAGTTTCGGGCCATACTACGAGCAGTACTTC.

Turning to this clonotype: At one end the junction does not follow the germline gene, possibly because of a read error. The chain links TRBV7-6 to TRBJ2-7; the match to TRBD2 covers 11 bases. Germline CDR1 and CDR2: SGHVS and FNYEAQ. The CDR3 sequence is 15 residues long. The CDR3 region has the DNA TGTGCCGGCAGCTTAGCGGGGGGGGCTTCGGGAGAGCAGTACTTC. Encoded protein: CAGSLAGGASGEQYF. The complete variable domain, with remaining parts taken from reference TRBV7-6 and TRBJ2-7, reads GAGVSQSPRYKVTKRGQDVALRCDPISGHVSLYWYRQALGQGPEFLTYFNYEAQQDKSGLPNDRFSAERPEGSISTLTIQRTEQRDSAMYRCAGSLAGGASGEQYFGPGTRLTVT.

The CDR3 DNA is TGCAGCGCCGAACTTCTGACAGGGAACTATGGCTACACCTTC. Encoded protein: CSAELLTGNYGYTF. The chain is built from TRBV29-1 and TRBJ1-2, with 7 bases fitting TRBD1. The germline V gene encodes CDR1 SQVTM and CDR2 ANQGSEA. Unmatched junction bases numbered 10, after V lost 7 bases and J lost 2 bases. This CDR3 contains 14 residues.

The CDR3 here is CASSETGGRQPQHF. CDR3 DNA sequence: TGTGCCAGCAGCGAAACAGGGGGCCGCCAGCCCCAGCATTTT. The chain uses TRBV9 and TRBJ1-5; 9 positions match TRBD1. Germline lookup yields CDR1 SGDLS and CDR2 YYNGEE. The CDR3 has 14 residues. V lost 3 bases, J lost 7 bases, and 5 bases stayed unmatched. The full variable domain, completed using reference TRBV9 and TRBJ1-5, is DSGVTQTPKHLITATGQRVTLRCSPRSGDLSVYWYQQSLDQGLQFLIQYYNGEERAKGNILERFSAQQFPDLHSELNLSSLELGDSALYFCASSETGGRQPQHFGDGTRLSIL.

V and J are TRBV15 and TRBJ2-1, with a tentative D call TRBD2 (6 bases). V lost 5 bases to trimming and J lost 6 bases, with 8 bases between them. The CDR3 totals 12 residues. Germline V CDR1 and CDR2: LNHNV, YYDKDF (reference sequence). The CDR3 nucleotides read TGTGCCACCAGCGGGGGGTCCAATGAGCAGTTCTTC. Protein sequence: CATSGGSNEQFF.

The CDR3 sequence: CSVAGGIHNEQFF. The CDR3 DNA sequence: TGCAGCGTAGCAGGGGGCATCCACAATGAGCAGTTCTTC. This rearrangement joins TRBV29-1 to TRBJ2-1; TRBD1 agrees at 8 bases. CDR3 length: 13 amino acids. The trim removed 6 bases at V and 5 bases at J, leaving 6 bases unmatched. Germline-derived CDR1 and CDR2 are SQVTM and ANQGSEA.

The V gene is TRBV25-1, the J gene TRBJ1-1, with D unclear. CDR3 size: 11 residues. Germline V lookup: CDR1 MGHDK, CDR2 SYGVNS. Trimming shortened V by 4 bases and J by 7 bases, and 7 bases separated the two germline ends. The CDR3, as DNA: TGTGCCAGCAGTGTGGGAGGTGAAGCTTTCTTT. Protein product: CASSVGGEAFF.

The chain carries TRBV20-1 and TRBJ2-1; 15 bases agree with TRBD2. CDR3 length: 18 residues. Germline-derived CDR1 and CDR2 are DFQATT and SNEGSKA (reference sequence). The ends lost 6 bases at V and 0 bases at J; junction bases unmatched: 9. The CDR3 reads CSAGPGLAGGLSYNEQFF. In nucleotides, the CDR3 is TGCAGTGCGGGGCCTGGACTAGCGGGGGGGCTCTCCTACAATGAGCAGTTCTTC.

The CDR3 is CSVLGAGSYEQYF. The CDR3 DNA is TGCAGCGTTCTGGGGGCGGGGTCCTACGAGCAGTACTTC. V usage is TRBV29-1 and J usage is TRBJ2-7; D may be TRBD1 or TRBD2 (6 bases each). Germline CDR1 and CDR2: SQVTM and ANQGSEA. The CDR3 extends over 13 amino acids. With 5 bases removed from V and 1 base from J, the gap between germline ends came to 12 bases.

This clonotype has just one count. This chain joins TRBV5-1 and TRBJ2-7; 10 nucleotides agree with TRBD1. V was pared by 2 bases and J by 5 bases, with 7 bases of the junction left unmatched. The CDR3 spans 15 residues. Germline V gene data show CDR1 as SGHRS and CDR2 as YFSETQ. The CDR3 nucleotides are TGCGCCAGCAGCTTTCCGGGACAGGGGACCCACGAGCAGTACTTC. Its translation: CASSFPGQGTHEQYF. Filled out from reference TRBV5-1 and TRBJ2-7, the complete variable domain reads KAGVTQTPRYLIKTRGQQVTLSCSPISGHRSVSWYQQTPGQGLQFLFEYFSETQRNKGNFPGRFSGRQFSNSRSEMNVSTLELGDSALYLCASSFPGQGTHEQYFGPGTRLTVT.

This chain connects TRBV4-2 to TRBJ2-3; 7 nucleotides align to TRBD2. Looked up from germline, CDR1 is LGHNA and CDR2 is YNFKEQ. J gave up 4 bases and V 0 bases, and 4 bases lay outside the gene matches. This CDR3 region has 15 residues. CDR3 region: CASSQEVLAADTQYF. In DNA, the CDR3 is TGTGCCAGCAGCCAAGAAGTCCTAGCGGCAGATACGCAGTATTTT.

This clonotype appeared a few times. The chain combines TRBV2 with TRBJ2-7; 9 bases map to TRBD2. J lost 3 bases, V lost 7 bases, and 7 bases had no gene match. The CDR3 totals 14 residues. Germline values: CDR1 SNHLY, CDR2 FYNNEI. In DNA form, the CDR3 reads TGTGCCAGCAATGGACTAGCGACAAACTACGAGCAGTACTTC. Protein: CASNGLATNYEQYF.

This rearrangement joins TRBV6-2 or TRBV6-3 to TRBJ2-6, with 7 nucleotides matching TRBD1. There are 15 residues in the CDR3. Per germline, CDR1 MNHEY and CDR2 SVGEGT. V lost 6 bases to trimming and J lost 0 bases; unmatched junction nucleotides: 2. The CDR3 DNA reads TGTGCCAGCAGCGACAGGGTCTCTGGGGCCAACGTCCTGACTTTC. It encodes CASSDRVSGANVLTF.

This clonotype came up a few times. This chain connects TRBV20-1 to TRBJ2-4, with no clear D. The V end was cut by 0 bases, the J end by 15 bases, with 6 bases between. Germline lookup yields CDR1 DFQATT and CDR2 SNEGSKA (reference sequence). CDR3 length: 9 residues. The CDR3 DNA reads TGCAGTGCTAGAGATTACCGGTACTTC. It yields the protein CSARDYRYF.

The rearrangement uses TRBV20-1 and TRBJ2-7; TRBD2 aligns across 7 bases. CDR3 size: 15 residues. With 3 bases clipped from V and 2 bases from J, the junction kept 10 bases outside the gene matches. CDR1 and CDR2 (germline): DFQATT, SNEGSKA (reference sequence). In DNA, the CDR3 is TGCAGTGCTAGTGGTGGGAAACTAGCGACCTACGAGCAGTACTTC. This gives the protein CSASGGKLATYEQYF.

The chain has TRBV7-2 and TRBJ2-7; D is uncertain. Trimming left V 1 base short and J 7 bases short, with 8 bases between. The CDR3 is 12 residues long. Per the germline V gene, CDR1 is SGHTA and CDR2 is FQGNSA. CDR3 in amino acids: CASSLGWREQYF. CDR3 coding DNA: TGTGCCAGCAGCTTAGGGTGGCGGGAGCAGTACTTC.